The clone carrying this T cell receptor (beta chain) was counted only a few times. Antigen: not known. This entry comes from a study of cytomegalovirus exposure and HLA in healthy donors. For the study at large: Early release data held 75 million to 90 million unique TCRs from HLA-typed donors.

This PCR relied on a set of 60 Vbeta primers and 13 Jbeta primers. This table comes from immunoSEQ multiplex PCR, and its TCRdb copy is limited to in-frame clones, with some not included. The sample shows some 150,000 clones, 79% of them seen only once. Points from the study as a whole: Immune exposure information comprised only CMV serostatus. Later on, an analysis showed TCR association rates differing by HLA locus, with DRB1 the most and HLA-C the fewest. It was taken for granted in presence/absence analyses that sequencing depth across donors was roughly uniform.

The CDR3 spans 16 residues. V was shortened by 6 bases and J by 0 bases, with 14 bases between the two germline ends. Per germline, CDR1 MNHNY and CDR2 SVGAGI (reference sequence). The rearrangement uses TRBV6-6 and TRBJ2-2; D is perhaps TRBD2 (6 bases). The sequencing input was PBMCs. The sequence derives from a middle-aged woman in good health and CMV-seropositive. CDR3 amino acids: CASSLAWGANTGELFF. As DNA, the CDR3 is TGTGCCAGCAGCCTGGCATGGGGGGCGAACACCGGGGAGCTGTTTTTT.